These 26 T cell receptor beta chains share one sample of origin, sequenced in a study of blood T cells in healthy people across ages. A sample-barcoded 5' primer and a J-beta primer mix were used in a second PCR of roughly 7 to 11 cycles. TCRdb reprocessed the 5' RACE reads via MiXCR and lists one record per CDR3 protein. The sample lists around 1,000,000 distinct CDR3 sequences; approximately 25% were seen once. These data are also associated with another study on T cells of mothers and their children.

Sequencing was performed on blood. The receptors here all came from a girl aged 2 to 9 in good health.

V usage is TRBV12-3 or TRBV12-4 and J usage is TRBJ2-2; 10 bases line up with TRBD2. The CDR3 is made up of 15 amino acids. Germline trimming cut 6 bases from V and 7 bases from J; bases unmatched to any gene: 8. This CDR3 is CASSGAGGPGGELFF. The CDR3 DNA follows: TGTGCCAGCAGCGGAGCGGGAGGGCCCGGCGGGGAGCTGTTTTTT.

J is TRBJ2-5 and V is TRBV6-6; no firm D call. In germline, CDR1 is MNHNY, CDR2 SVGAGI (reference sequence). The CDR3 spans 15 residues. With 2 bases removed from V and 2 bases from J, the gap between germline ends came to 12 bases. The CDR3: CASSYPDTVQETQYF. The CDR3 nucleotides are TGTGCCAGCAGTTACCCCGATACTGTGCAAGAGACCCAGTACTTC.

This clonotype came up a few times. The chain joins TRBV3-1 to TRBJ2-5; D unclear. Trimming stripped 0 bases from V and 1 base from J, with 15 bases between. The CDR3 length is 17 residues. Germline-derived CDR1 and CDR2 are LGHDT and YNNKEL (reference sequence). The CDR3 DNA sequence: TGTGCCAGCAGCCAAGATCCGGCGGCGTCGTTCCAAGAGACCCAGTACTTC. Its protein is CASSQDPAASFQETQYF.

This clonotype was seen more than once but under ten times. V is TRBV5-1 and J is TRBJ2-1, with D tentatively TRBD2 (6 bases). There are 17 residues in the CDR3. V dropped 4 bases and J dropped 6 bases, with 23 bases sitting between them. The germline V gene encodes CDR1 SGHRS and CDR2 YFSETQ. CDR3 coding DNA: TGCGCCAGCAGCCCGTTTCTAGCGACCAGATCGCGCAATGAGCAGTTCTTC. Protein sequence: CASSPFLATRSRNEQFF.

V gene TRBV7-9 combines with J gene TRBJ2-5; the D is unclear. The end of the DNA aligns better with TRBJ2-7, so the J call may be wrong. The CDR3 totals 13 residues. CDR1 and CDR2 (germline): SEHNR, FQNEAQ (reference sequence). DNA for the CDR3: TGTGCCAGCAGTCAGACCCTACCCTACGAGCAGTACTTC. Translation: CASSQTLPYEQYF.

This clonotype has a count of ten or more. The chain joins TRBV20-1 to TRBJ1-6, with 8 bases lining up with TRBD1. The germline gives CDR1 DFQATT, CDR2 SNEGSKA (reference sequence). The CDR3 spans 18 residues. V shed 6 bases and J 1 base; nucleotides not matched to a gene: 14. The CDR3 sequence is CSAREGDRWESYNSPLHF. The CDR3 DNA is TGCAGTGCCCGTGAGGGGGACAGGTGGGAGTCCTATAATTCACCCCTCCACTTT.

The CDR3 is CASSLYPDQPQHF. The CDR3 DNA follows: TGCGCCAGCAGCTTGTATCCCGATCAGCCCCAGCATTTT. The chain links TRBV5-1 to TRBJ1-5, with unresolved D. CDR1 is SGHRS and CDR2 is YFSETQ in the germline V gene. The CDR3 runs to 13 residues. The V and J ends lost 1 base and 5 bases respectively, with 7 bases between them.

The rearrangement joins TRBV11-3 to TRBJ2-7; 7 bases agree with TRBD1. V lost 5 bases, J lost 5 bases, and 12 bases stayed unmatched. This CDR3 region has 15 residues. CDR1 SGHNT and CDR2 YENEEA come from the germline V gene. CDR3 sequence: CASSASKGAANEQYF. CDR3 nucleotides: TGTGCCAGCAGCGCGTCTAAGGGGGCGGCTAACGAGCAGTACTTC. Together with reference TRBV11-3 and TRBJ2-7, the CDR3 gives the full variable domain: EAGVVQSPRYKIIEKKQPVAFWCNPISGHNTLYWYLQNLGQGPELLIRYENEEAVDDSQLPKDRFSAERLKGVDSTLKIQPAELGDSAVYLCASSASKGAANEQYFGPGTRLTVT.

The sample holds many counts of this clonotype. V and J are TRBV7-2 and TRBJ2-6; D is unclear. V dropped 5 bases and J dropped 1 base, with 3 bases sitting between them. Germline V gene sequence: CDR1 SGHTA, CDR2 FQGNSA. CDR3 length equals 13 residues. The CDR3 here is CASSNSGANVLTF. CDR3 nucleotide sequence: TGTGCCAGCAGCAATTCTGGGGCCAACGTCCTGACTTTC.

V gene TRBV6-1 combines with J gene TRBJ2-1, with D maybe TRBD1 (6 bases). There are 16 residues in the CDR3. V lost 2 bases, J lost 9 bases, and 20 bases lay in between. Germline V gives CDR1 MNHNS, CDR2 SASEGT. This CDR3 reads CASSETGIYRYGEQFF. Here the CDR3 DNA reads TGTGCCAGCAGTGAAACAGGGATCTATCGGTACGGTGAGCAGTTCTTC.

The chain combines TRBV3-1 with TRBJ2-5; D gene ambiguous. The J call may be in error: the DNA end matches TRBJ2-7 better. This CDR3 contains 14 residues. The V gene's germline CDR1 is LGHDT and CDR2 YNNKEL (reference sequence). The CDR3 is CASSRVSGSSEQYF. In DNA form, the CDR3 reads TGTGCCAGCAGCCGGGTGTCAGGTTCAAGCGAGCAGTACTTC.

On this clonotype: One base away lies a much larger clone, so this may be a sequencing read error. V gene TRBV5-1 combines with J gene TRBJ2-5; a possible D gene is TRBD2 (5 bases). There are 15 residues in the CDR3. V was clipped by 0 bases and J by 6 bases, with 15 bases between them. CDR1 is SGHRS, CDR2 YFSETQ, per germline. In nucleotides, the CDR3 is TGCGCCAGCAGCTTGGAGTATCGGTGGGAGAAGACCCAGTACTTC. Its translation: CASSLEYRWEKTQYF.

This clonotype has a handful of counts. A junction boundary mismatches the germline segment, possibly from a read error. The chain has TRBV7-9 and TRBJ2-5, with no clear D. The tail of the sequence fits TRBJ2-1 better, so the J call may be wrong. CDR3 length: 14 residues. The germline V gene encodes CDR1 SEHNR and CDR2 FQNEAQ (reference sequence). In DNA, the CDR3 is TGTACCAGCAGCTTATCACTGGGAAATAATGAGCAGTTCTTC. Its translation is CTSSLSLGNNEQFF.

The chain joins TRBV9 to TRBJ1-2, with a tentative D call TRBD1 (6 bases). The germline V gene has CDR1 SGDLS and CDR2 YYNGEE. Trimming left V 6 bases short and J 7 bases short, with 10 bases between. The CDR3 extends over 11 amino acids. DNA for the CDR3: TGTGCCAGCACGGGGGGCGGTGGCTACACCTTC. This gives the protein CASTGGGGYTF. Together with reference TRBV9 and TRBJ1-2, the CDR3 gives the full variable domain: DSGVTQTPKHLITATGQRVTLRCSPRSGDLSVYWYQQSLDQGLQFLIQYYNGEERAKGNILERFSAQQFPDLHSELNLSSLELGDSALYFCASTGGGGYTFGSGTRLTVV.

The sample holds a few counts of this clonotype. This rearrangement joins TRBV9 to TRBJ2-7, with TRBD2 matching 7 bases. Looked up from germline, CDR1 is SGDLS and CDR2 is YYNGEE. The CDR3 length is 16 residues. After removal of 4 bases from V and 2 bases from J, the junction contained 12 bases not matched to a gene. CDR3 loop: CASSPAASGGAYEQYF. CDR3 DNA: TGTGCCAGCAGCCCGGCTGCGTCGGGGGGAGCCTACGAGCAGTACTTC.

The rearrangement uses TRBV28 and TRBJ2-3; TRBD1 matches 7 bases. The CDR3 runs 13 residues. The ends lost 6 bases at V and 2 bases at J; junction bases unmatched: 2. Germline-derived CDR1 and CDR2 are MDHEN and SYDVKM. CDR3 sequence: CASRQGLTDTQYF. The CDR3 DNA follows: TGTGCCAGCAGACAGGGGCTCACAGATACGCAGTATTTT.

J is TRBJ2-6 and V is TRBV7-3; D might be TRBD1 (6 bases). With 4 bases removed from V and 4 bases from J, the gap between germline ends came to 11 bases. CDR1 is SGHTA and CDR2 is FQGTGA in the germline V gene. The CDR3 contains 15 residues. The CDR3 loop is CASSSGGQGANVLTF. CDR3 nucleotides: TGTGCCAGCAGCTCCGGCGGACAGGGGGCCAACGTCCTGACTTTC.

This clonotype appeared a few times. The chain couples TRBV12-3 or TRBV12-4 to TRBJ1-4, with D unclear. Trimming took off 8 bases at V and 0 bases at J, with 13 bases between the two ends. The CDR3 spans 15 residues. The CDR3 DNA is TGTGCCAGCGGGCCGGACGGTGCAACTAATGAAAAACTGTTTTTT. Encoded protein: CASGPDGATNEKLFF.

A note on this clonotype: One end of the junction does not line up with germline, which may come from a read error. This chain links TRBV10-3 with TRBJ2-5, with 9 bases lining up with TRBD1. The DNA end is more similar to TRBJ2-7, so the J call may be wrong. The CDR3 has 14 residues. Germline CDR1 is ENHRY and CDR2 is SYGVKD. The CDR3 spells CAIGEGDRAYEQYF. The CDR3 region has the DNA TGTGCCATCGGTGAGGGGGACAGGGCCTACGAGCAGTACTTC.

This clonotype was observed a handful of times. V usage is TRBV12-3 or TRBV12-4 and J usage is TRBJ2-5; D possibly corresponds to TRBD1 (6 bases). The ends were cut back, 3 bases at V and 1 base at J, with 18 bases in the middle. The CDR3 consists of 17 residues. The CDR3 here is CASSFGGVRGFQETQYF. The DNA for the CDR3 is TGTGCCAGCAGTTTCGGTGGCGTCAGGGGCTTCCAAGAGACCCAGTACTTC.

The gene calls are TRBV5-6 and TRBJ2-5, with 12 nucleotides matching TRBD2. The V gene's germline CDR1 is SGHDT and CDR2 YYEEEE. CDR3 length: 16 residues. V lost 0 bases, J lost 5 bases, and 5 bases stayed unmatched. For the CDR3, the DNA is TGTGCCAGCAGCTTGGGACTAGCGGGGGTCCGGGAGACCCAGTACTTC. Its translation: CASSLGLAGVRETQYF.

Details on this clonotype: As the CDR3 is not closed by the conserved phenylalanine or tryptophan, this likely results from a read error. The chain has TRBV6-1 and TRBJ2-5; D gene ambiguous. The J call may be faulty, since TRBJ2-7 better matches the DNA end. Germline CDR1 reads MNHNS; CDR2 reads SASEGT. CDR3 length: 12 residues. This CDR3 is CASSRFIYEQYY. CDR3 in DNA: TGTGCCAGCAGCCGATTCATCTACGAGCAGTACTAC.

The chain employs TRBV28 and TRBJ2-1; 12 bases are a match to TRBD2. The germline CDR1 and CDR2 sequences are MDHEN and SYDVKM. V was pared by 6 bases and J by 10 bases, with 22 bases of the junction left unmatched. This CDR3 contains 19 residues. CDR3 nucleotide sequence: TGTGCCAGCAGCTCCCCAACACCTACTAGCGGGAGGTGGGTTGGAGAGCAGTTCTTC. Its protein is CASSSPTPTSGRWVGEQFF.

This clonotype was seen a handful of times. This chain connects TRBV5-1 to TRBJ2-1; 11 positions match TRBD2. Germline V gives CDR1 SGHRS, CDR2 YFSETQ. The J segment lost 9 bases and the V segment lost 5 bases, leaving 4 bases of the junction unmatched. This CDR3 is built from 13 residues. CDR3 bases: TGCGCCAGCAGTGTAGCGGGAGGGCCTGAGCAGTTCTTC. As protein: CASSVAGGPEQFF. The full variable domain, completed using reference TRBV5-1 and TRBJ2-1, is KAGVTQTPRYLIKTRGQQVTLSCSPISGHRSVSWYQQTPGQGLQFLFEYFSETQRNKGNFPGRFSGRQFSNSRSEMNVSTLELGDSALYLCASSVAGGPEQFFGPGTRLTVL.

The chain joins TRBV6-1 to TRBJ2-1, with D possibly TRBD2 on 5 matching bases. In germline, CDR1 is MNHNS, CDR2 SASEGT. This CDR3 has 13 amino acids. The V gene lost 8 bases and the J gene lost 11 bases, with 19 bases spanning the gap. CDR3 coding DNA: TGTGCCAGCCAGTGGGTTGAAGGGAGCAAGCAGTTCTTC. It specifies CASQWVEGSKQFF.

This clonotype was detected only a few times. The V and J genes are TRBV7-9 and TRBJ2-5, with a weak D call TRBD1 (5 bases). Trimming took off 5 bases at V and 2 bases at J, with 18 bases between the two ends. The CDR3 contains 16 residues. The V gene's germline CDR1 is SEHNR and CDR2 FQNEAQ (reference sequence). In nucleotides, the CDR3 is TGTGCCAGCAGCCGACCTTTGAGCCCAGGGCAAGAGACCCAGTACTTC. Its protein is CASSRPLSPGQETQYF.